This TCR beta chain appears in the sequencing data of a study of tumor-infiltrating lymphocytes in oesophageal squamous cell carcinoma. A single record per CDR3 protein comes from TCRdb applying MiXCR to the PCR reads. The repertoire holds fewer than 20,000 distinct CDR3 sequences, with about 45% as singletons. The receptor comes from a male donor with esophageal squamous cell carcinoma. The sequenced material came from esophageal tumor tissue.

This chain's CDR3 is CASSLNPRGARSGNTIYF. Here the CDR3 DNA reads TGTGCCAGCAGTTTAAATCCCCGTGGAGCGCGCTCTGGAAACACCATATATTTT. The chain uses TRBV28 and TRBJ1-3; D is unclear. Trimming removed 2 bases from V and 0 bases from J, with 17 bases in between. The germline V gene has CDR1 MDHEN and CDR2 SYDVKM. This CDR3 is built from 18 residues.